These T cell receptor beta chains were read from a single sample in a study of T cell responses to AZD1222 COVID-19 vaccine. Clones were read by immunoSEQ multiplex PCR, and TCRdb kept only the in-frame ones, dropping some. The sample carries about 180,000 clones, about 90% recorded once. This sample comprised peripheral blood, obtained on day 0 of AZD1222 vaccination. These receptors were taken from an adult in good health. Both conserved end residues are part of each CDR3. D genes are given only for firm matches. Expanded clones get a size class; other rows say once, few or many, or leave the size out.

d_call	v_call	cdr3_length	clone_size	j_call	cdr3_aa	cdr3_nt
TRBD1	TRBV6-6	14	-	TRBJ1-5	CASSYSTGGQPQHF	TGTGCCAGCAGTTACTCGACAGGGGGTCAGCCCCAGCATTTT
TRBD1	TRBV5-6	15	-	TRBJ1-1	CASSWDRERNTEAFF	TGTGCCAGCAGCTGGGACAGGGAAAGGAACACTGAAGCTTTCTTT
-	TRBV19	13	-	TRBJ2-3	CASRQTGTDTQYF	TGTGCCAGTAGACAGACAGGCACAGATACGCAGTATTTT
-	TRBV10-3	13	-	TRBJ1-4	CAISAGRNEKLFF	TGTGCCATCAGTGCGGGACGGAATGAAAAACTGTTTTTT
-	TRBV7-8	14	-	TRBJ1-2	CASSFDWSNYGYTF	TGTGCCAGCAGCTTCGACTGGTCTAACTATGGCTACACCTTC
-	TRBV18	16	-	TRBJ2-6	CASSDGQSSGANVLTF	TGTGCCAGCTCAGATGGACAGAGCTCTGGGGCCAACGTCCTGACTTTC
-	TRBV3-1/TRBV3-2	14	-	TRBJ2-7	CASSQGRGRYEQYF	TGTGCCAGCAGCCAAGGGAGGGGGCGGTACGAGCAGTACTTC
-	TRBV2	11	-	TRBJ2-1	CASSERGEQFF	TGTGCCAGCAGTGAAAGGGGGGAGCAGTTCTTC
TRBD2	TRBV2	18	-	TRBJ2-2	CASSGLAGGLGNTGELFF	TGTGCCAGCAGTGGATTAGCGGGGGGGCTCGGGAACACCGGGGAGCTGTTTTTT
TRBD1	TRBV27	15	-	TRBJ1-6	CASSLGTGVGSPLHF	TGTGCCAGCAGTTTGGGGACAGGGGTTGGATCACCCCTCCACTTT
TRBD2	TRBV27	17	-	TRBJ2-7	CASSFMRIGGVNYEQYF	TGTGCCAGCAGTTTTATGAGGATCGGGGGGGTTAACTACGAGCAGTACTTC
TRBD1	TRBV5-1	15	-	TRBJ2-2	CASSFSAGGPGELFF	TGCGCCAGCAGCTTCTCGGCAGGGGGTCCCGGGGAGCTGTTTTTT
-	TRBV2	15	-	TRBJ1-4	CASRGRARANEKLFF	TGTGCCAGCAGGGGCCGGGCACGGGCAAATGAAAAACTGTTTTTT
-	TRBV27	13	-	TRBJ1-1	CASSFIDGTEAFF	TGTGCCAGCAGTTTCATAGATGGCACTGAAGCTTTCTTT
TRBD1	TRBV27	14	few	TRBJ1-2	CASSWGQGGYGYTF	TGTGCCAGCAGTTGGGGACAGGGTGGCTATGGCTACACCTTC
-	TRBV30	15	few	TRBJ1-4	CAWSVGPGANEKLFF	TGTGCCTGGAGTGTTGGACCGGGTGCTAATGAAAAACTGTTTTTT
-	TRBV4-1	14	once	TRBJ2-7	CASGRQESSYEQYF	TGCGCCAGCGGACGACAGGAGTCTTCCTACGAGCAGTACTTC
-	TRBV28	15	-	TRBJ1-4	CASSGSGATNEKLFF	TGTGCCAGCTCAGGCTCTGGTGCAACTAATGAAAAACTGTTTTTT
TRBD2	TRBV19	16	-	TRBJ2-6	CASGGGPYSGANVLTF	TGTGCCTCCGGGGGGGGCCCCTACTCTGGGGCCAACGTCCTGACTTTC
TRBD1	TRBV5-1	13	once	TRBJ1-2	CASSSRGQGGYTF	TGCGCCAGCAGTTCTAGGGGGCAGGGTGGCTACACCTTC
-	TRBV7-3	15	-	TRBJ1-6	CASSLRGDVNSPLHF	TGTGCCAGCAGCTTACGGGGTGATGTGAATTCACCCCTCCACTTT
-	TRBV7-6	16	-	TRBJ1-4	CASSLAGTATNEKLFF	TGTGCCAGCAGCTTAGCAGGGACTGCAACTAATGAAAAACTGTTTTTT